These 9 T cell receptor beta chains were sequenced from one sample in a study of control samples from healthy donors and cancer patients. Repertoires were generated with immunoSEQ multiplex PCR, while TCRdb's copy carries only in-frame clones and drops some. The sample records just under 60,000 clones, about 92% being singletons. Sequencing was performed on PBMCs. The receptors stem from a man aged 35 to 55 with colorectal cancer.

This chain's CDR3 is CASSGRGGRYNEQFF. CDR3 bases: TGTGCCAGCAGCGGGCGGGGGGGCCGGTACAATGAGCAGTTCTTC. The genes are TRBV7-2 and TRBJ2-1; TRBD2 agrees at 9 bases. CDR3 length: 15 amino acids. Germline CDR1 is SGHTA and CDR2 is FQGNSA. Trimming cost V 5 bases and J 4 bases; bases outside gene matches: 6.

The chain joins TRBV11-3 to TRBJ2-7; D call uncertain. V was cut by 2 bases and J by 3 bases, with 5 bases left in between. Germline V gene lookup returns CDR1 SGHNT and CDR2 YENEEA. The CDR3 contains 12 residues. CDR3 DNA: TGTGCCAGCAGCTTAACCGGCTACGAGCAGTACTTC. Protein sequence: CASSLTGYEQYF.

The rearrangement uses TRBV29-1 and TRBJ2-5, with 7 nucleotides matching TRBD1. Germline V gene lookup returns CDR1 SQVTM and CDR2 ANQGSEA. This CDR3 region has 12 residues. V shed 8 bases, J shed 5 bases, and the junction held 8 bases outside the gene matches. DNA for the CDR3: TGCAGCCTGAAGGGGGCATATGAGACCCAGTACTTC. It translates to CSLKGAYETQYF.

The DNA of the CDR3 is TGTGCCAGCAGCCGAGGACAGTCCACTGAAGCTTTCTTT. It is translated as CASSRGQSTEAFF. The J gene is TRBJ1-1, the V gene TRBV7-2, with D maybe TRBD1 (6 bases). The germline gives CDR1 SGHTA, CDR2 FQGNSA. The CDR3 contains 13 residues. Deletions cut 5 bases from V and 4 bases from J, with 11 bases between.

The rearrangement links TRBV7-8 to TRBJ2-5, with D maybe TRBD1 (6 bases). V was cut by 4 bases and J by 5 bases, with 20 bases left in between. The CDR3 runs to 16 residues. Germline CDR1 reads SGHVS; CDR2 reads FQNEAQ. The CDR3 DNA sequence: TGTGCCAGCAGCTCCCAAGGGGGACACTCGATGGAGACCCAGTACTTC. It is translated as CASSSQGGHSMETQYF. The full variable domain, completed using reference TRBV7-8 and TRBJ2-5, is GAGVSQSPRYKVAKRGQDVALRCDPISGHVSLFWYQQALGQGPEFLTYFQNEAQLDKSGLPSDRFFAERPEGSVSTLKIQRTQQEDSAVYLCASSSQGGHSMETQYFGPGTRLLVL.

This rearrangement joins TRBV12-5 to TRBJ1-1, with D perhaps TRBD1 (5 bases). V gave up 7 bases and J gave up 0 bases, with 9 bases separating them. The V gene's germline CDR1 is LGHNT and CDR2 FRNRAP. The CDR3 consists of 13 residues. The CDR3 loop reads CASVGGMNTEAFF. The CDR3, as DNA: TGTGCTAGTGTGGGGGGGATGAACACTGAAGCTTTCTTT.

V and J are TRBV10-2 and TRBJ2-1, with no clear D. CDR3 length equals 11 residues. CDR1 and CDR2 from the germline V gene are WSHSY and SAAADI. V lost 7 bases and J lost 3, with 4 bases in between. The chain's CDR3 is CASTNYNEQFF. As DNA, the CDR3 is TGCGCCAGCACAAACTACAATGAGCAGTTCTTC.

J is TRBJ1-6 and V is TRBV4-3; D is uncertain. CDR3 length: 14 amino acids. CDR1 LGHNA and CDR2 YSLEER come from the germline V gene. With 4 bases removed from V and 9 bases from J, the gap between germline ends came to 13 bases. The CDR3 sequence is CASSLSHGFSPLHF. The CDR3 bases are TGCGCCAGCAGCCTCTCTCATGGGTTTTCACCCCTCCACTTT.

CDR3 residues: CSAKVLGGYTF. As DNA, the CDR3 is TGCAGTGCTAAGGTGTTAGGTGGCTACACCTTC. The gene calls are TRBV20-1 and TRBJ1-2; D not resolved. Trimming took 4 bases from V and 7 from J, leaving 10 bases between them. The germline V gene has CDR1 DFQATT and CDR2 SNEGSKA (reference sequence). The CDR3 has 11 amino acids.